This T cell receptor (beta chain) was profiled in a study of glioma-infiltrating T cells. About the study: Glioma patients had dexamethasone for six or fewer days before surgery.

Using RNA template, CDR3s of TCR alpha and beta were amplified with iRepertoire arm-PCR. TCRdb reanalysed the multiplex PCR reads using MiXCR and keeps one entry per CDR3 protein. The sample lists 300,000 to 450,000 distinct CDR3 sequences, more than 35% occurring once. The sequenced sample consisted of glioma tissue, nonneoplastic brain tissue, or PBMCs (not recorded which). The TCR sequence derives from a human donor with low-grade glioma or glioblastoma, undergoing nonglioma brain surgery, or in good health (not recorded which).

CDR3 bases: TGTGCCAGCAGCTTACCACAGGGGGAGATGAATGGCTACACCTTC. This gives the protein CASSLPQGEMNGYTF. The rearrangement uses TRBV7-6 and TRBJ1-2; the match to TRBD1 covers 8 bases. CDR3 length equals 15 residues. Germline CDR1 is SGHVS and CDR2 is FNYEAQ. V was pared by 2 bases and J by 6 bases, with 8 bases of the junction left unmatched. Complete variable domain (other parts from reference TRBV7-6 and TRBJ1-2): GAGVSQSPRYKVTKRGQDVALRCDPISGHVSLYWYRQALGQGPEFLTYFNYEAQQDKSGLPNDRFSAERPEGSISTLTIQRTEQRDSAMYRCASSLPQGEMNGYTFGSGTRLTVV.